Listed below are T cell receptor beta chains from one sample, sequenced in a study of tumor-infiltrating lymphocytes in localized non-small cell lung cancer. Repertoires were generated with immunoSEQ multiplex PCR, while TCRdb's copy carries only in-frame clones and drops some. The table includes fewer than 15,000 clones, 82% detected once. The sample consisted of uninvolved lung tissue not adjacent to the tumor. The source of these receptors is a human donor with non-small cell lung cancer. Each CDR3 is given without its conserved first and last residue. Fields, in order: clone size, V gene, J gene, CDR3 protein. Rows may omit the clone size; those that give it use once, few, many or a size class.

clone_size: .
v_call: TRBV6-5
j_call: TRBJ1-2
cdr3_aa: ASSLGEHYGYT

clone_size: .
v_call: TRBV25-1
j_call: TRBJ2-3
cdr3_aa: ASSAPGAADTQY

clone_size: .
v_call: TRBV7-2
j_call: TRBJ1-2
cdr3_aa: ASSPSGQGLNYGYT

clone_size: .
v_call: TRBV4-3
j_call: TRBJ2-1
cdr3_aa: ASSQALGAREQF

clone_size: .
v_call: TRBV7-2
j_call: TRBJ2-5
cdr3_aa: ASSSQSGSAEETQY

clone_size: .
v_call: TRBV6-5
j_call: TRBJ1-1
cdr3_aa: ASNRGQLNTEAF

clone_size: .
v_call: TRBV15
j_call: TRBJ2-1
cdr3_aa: ATSRVITGDNEQF

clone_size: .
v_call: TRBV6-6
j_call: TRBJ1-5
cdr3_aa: ASRPTGIGDQPQH

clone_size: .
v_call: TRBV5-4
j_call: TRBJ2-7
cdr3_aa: ASSLVSRQLYEQY

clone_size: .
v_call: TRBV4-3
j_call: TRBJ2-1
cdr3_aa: ASSQERGGPRQF

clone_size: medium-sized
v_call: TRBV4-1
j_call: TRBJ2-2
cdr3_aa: ASSHFFGGGTGELF

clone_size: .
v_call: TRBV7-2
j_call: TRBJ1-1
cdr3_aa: ASSSPGQGTEAF

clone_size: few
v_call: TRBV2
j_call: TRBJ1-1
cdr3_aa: ASSEGHRMGTEAF

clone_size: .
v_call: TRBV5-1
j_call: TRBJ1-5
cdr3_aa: ASSLTGGPNQPQH

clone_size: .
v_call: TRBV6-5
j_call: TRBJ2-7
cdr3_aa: ASSYGQRGYEQY

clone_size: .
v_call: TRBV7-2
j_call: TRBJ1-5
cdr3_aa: ASSGGTSAPQH

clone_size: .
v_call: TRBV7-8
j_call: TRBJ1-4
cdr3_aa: ASSLVSRARIATNEKLF

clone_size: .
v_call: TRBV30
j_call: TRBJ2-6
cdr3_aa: AWSVGVGANVLT

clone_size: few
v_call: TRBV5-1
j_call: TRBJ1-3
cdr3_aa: ASSQQGMGGNTIY

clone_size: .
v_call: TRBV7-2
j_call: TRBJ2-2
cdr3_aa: ASSSPTGLRNTGELF

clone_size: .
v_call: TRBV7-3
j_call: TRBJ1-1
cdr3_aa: ASSSGHMNTEAF

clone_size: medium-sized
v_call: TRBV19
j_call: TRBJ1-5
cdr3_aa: ASTQGIAQH

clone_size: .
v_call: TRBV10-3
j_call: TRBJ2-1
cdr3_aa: AISESREYNEQF

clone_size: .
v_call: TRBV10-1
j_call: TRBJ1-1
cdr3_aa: ASSDQTTGWIPEAF

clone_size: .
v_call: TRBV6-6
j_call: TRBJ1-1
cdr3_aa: ASSLQGLTEAF

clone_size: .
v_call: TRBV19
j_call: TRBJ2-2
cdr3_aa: ASSIYGTGGAGELF

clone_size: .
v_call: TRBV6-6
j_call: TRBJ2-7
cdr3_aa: ASSRTGTVAEQY

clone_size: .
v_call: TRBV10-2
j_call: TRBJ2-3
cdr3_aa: ASSGTSGALTDTQY

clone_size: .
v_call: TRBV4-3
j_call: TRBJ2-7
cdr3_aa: ASSQFGDRLYEQY

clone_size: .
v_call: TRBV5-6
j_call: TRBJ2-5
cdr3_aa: ASSANIQY

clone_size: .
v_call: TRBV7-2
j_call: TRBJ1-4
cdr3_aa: ASVQGVDEKLF

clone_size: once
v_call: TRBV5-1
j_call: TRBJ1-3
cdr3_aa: ASSLARGRAGNTIY

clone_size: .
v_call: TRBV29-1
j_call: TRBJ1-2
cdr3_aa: SVERDRSGYT

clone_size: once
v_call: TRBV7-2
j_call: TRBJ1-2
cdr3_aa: ASSLARGGGYGYT

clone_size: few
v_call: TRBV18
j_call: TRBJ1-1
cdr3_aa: ASSPFQGSRDTEAF

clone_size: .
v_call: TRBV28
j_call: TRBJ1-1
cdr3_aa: ASSLTVTEAF

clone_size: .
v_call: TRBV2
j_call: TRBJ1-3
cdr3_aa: ASSELLGAGNTIY

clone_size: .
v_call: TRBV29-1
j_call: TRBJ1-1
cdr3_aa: SVGTGSEAF

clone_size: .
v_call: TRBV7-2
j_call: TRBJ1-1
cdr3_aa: ASSLARGLVNTEAF

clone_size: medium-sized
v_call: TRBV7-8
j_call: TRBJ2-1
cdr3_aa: ASSLDLEDEQF

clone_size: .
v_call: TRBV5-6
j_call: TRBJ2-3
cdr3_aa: ASSWGSRRSTDTQY

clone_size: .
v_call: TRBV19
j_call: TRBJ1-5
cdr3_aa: ASSALGGQPQH

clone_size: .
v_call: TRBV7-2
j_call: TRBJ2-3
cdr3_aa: ASSIGQGRGTDTQY

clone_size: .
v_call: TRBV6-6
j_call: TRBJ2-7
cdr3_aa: ASRRGDYEQY

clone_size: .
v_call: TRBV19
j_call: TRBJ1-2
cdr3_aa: ASVGQGFSGYT

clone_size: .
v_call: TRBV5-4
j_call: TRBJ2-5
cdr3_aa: ASSSGLAGKETQY

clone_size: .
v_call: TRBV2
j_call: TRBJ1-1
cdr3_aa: ASSGGTGRGNTEAF

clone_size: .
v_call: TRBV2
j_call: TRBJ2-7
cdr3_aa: ASSVLRGVFYSYEQY

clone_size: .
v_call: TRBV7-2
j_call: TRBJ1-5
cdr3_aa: ASSSTGIYSNQPQH

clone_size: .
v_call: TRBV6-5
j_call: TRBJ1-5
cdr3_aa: ASTSKGSNQPQH

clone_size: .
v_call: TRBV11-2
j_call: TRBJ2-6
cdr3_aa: ASSLRGSGANVLT

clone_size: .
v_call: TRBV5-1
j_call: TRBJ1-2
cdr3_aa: ASSFRDTDGYT

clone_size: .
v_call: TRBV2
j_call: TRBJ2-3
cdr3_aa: ASSEALGGGAKY

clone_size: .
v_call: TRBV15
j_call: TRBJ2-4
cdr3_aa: ATSREGGSKNIQY

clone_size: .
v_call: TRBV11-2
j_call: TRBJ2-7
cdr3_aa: ASSLAQGPAEQY

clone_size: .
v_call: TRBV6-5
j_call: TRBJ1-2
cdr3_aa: ASSYSQGRSYT

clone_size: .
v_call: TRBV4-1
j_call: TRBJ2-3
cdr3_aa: ASSHQYVGTDTQY

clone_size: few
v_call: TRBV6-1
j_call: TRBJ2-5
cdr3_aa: ASTRDRSHRTQY

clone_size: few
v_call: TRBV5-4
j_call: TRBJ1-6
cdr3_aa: ASSWATGLGSPLH

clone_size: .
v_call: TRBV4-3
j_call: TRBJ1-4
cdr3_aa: ASSQSQGLVQGKLF